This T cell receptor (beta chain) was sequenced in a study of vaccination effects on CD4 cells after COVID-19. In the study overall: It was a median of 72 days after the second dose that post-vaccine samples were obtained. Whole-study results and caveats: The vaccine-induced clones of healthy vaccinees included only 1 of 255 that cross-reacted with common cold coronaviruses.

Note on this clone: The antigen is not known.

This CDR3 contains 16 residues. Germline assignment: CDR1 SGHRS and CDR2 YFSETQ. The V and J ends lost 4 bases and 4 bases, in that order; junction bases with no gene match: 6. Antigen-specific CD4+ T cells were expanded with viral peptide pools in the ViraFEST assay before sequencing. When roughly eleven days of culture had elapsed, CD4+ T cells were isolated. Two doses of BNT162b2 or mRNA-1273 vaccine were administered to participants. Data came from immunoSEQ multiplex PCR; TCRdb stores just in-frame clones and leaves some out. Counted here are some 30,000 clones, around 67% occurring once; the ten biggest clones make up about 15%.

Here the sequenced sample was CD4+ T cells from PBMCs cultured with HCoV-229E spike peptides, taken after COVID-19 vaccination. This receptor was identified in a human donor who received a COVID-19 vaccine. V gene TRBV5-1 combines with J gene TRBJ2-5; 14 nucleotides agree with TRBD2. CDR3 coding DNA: TGCGCCAGCAGCACCGGGACTAGCGGGAGTGGAGAGACCCAGTACTTC. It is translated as CASSTGTSGSGETQYF.